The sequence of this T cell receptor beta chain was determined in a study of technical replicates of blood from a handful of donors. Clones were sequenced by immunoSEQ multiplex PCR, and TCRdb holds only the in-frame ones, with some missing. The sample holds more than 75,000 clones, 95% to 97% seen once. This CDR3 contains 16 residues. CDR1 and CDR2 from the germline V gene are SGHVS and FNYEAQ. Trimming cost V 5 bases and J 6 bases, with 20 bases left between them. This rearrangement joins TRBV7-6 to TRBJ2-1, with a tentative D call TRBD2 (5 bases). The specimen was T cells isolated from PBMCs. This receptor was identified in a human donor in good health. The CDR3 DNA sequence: TGTGCCAGCAGCACAGACTATTCGGCCGGCGGCAATGAGCAGTTCTTC. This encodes CASSTDYSAGGNEQFF.